Presented here are 17 T cell receptor beta chains from one specimen sequenced in a study of breast tumors, draining lymph nodes, adjacent tissues. Breast cancer patients provided tissue from their axillary draining lymph nodes. TCRdb reanalysed the multiplex PCR reads using MiXCR and keeps one entry per CDR3 protein. This table holds hundreds of thousands of distinct CDR3 sequences, around 32% found once. The specimen was axillary lymph node tissue. The receptor source for this set is a female donor with breast cancer. Some clones in this sample may be carry-over from other donors' samples.

This clonotype was counted many times. This chain connects TRBV12-3 or TRBV12-4 to TRBJ2-1; tentative D call: TRBD2 (5 bases). V lost 7 bases, J lost 4 bases, and 20 bases lay in between. The CDR3 extends over 16 amino acids. The DNA of the CDR3 is TGTGCCAGCATTTCGAGGGCCCCAACTCAATACAATGAGCAGTTCTTC. It is translated as CASISRAPTQYNEQFF.

This clonotype was recorded at least ten times. The genes are TRBV20-1 and TRBJ2-7, with unresolved D. Trimming removed 0 bases from V and 4 bases from J, with 4 bases in between. Germline CDR1 reads DFQATT; CDR2 reads SNEGSKA (reference sequence). This CDR3 has 11 amino acids. In DNA, the CDR3 is TGCAGTGCTAGAGAAAGGTACGAGCAGTACTTC. Translation gives CSARERYEQYF.

The chain has TRBV7-2 and TRBJ2-3; D is unclear. The better agreement between TRBJ1-5 and the DNA end casts doubt on the J call. Germline V gene lookup returns CDR1 SGHTA and CDR2 FQGNSA. CDR3 size: 15 residues. CDR3 in DNA: TGTGCCAGCAGCCGGCTAGTGGTTGTCACGGATACGCAGCATTTT. As protein: CASSRLVVVTDTQHF.

A remark on this clonotype: A junction boundary mismatches the germline segment, possibly from a read error. The rearrangement links TRBV12-3 or TRBV12-4 to TRBJ1-4; no clear D. The CDR3 extends over 13 amino acids. CDR3: CASSCQEDEKLLF. CDR3 DNA sequence: TGTGCCAGCAGTTGCCAGGAGGATGAAAAACTGCTTTTT.

This clonotype was found many times. V usage is TRBV20-1 and J usage is TRBJ2-1; no reliable D call. Germline V gene data show CDR1 as DFQATT and CDR2 as SNEGSKA (reference sequence). Trimming stripped 3 bases from V and 4 bases from J, with 7 bases between. This CDR3 comprises 12 residues. For the CDR3, the DNA is TGCAGTGCTAGCGGGTTTTACAATGAGCAGTTCTTC. This encodes CSASGFYNEQFF.

This clonotype was seen many times. The V gene is TRBV12-3 or TRBV12-4, the J gene TRBJ2-6, with D possibly called TRBD1 or TRBD2 (5 bases each). This CDR3 has 17 residues. The ends were cut back, 2 bases at V and 4 bases at J, with 15 bases in the middle. The CDR3 DNA reads as TGTGCCAGCAGTTTAAGAGGGGTAGGGGTCGGGGCCAACGTCCTGACTTTC. Translated: CASSLRGVGVGANVLTF.

This clonotype was observed at least ten times. The chain has TRBV5-1 and TRBJ2-1, with 10 positions matching TRBD2. The CDR3 covers 18 residues. The V gene's germline CDR1 is SGHRS and CDR2 YFSETQ. The J segment lost 6 bases and the V segment lost 7 bases, leaving 19 bases of the junction unmatched. DNA of the CDR3: TGCGCCAGCGCCCACTATGGGGGGCGAGCGGGAGGGATCAATGAGCAGTTCTTC. This gives the protein CASAHYGGRAGGINEQFF.

This clonotype was detected only a few times. A single base separates this from a much larger clone, so it may be a read error. The chain recombines TRBV6-5 with TRBJ2-5; D is possibly TRBD2 (6 bases). Between the trimmed V and J ends, which lost 5 bases and 4 bases, there was a span of 20 bases. Germline V gene sequence: CDR1 MNHEY, CDR2 SVGAGI. The CDR3 runs 16 residues. The CDR3 is CASSHVSGGARETQYF. CDR3 sequence (DNA): TGTGCCAGCAGTCACGTGTCCGGGGGAGCGAGAGAGACCCAGTACTTC.

This clonotype was seen repeatedly, ten times or more. The CDR3 reads CASSLLQGGAGPDTQYF. CDR3 DNA sequence: TGCGCCAGCAGCTTGTTACAGGGCGGTGCGGGTCCAGATACGCAGTATTTT. V and J are TRBV5-1 and TRBJ2-3, with a tentative D call TRBD1 (6 bases). Trimming shortened V by 1 base and J by 4 bases, and 19 bases separated the two germline ends. Germline V gives CDR1 SGHRS, CDR2 YFSETQ. This CDR3 has 17 amino acids.

This clonotype was observed many times. V is TRBV6-5 and J is TRBJ1-6, with D tentatively TRBD1 (6 bases). Trimming took off 7 bases at V and 2 bases at J, with 21 bases between the two ends. The CDR3 runs to 18 residues. Per the germline V gene, CDR1 is MNHEY and CDR2 is SVGAGI. DNA for the CDR3: TGTGCCAGCATGCCAGCGGGGGCGGGCTTTACCTATAATTCACCCCTCCACTTT. Its protein product is CASMPAGAGFTYNSPLHF.

Points on this clonotype: The junction does not match germline at one end; this may be a read error. CDR3 amino acids: CATSPGYTGKLFF. In DNA, the CDR3 is TGCGCCACCAGTCCAGGGTACACCGGGAAGCTGTTTTTT. The V gene is TRBV24-1, the J gene TRBJ2-2; D assignment may be TRBD1 or TRBD2 (5 bases each). Germline V lookup: CDR1 KGHDR, CDR2 SFDVKD. The CDR3 is made up of 13 amino acids.

The chain combines TRBV5-1 with TRBJ2-1; 9 nucleotides align to TRBD2. V lost 1 base to trimming and J lost 4 bases; unmatched junction nucleotides: 6. The germline V gene has CDR1 SGHRS and CDR2 YFSETQ. The CDR3 consists of 16 residues. CDR3 nucleotides: TGCGCCAGCAGCTTGTCAGTAGCGGGAGCTTACAATGAGCAGTTCTTC. It encodes CASSLSVAGAYNEQFF.

Written as DNA, the CDR3 is TGTGCCAGTGGTAACGGTCGGCCCCAGCATTTT. Its translation is CASGNGRPQHF. This chain connects TRBV19 to TRBJ1-5; the D is unclear. The CDR3 is 11 amino acids. The germline V gene encodes CDR1 LNHDA and CDR2 SQIVND (reference sequence). Between the trimmed V and J ends, which lost 8 bases and 9 bases, there was a span of 11 bases.

The CDR3 reads CASSVGDRHTQYF. The CDR3 DNA is TGTGCCAGCAGCGTAGGGGACCGTCATACGCAGTATTTT. This chain uses TRBV9 with TRBJ2-3; possibly TRBD1 or TRBD2 for D (5 bases each). V lost 0 bases to trimming and J lost 7 bases, with 9 bases between them. The CDR3 is 13 amino acids. Germline CDR1 is SGDLS and CDR2 is YYNGEE.

This clonotype was seen at least ten times. This sequence joins TRBV9 and TRBJ2-1, with unresolved D. The CDR3 extends over 16 amino acids. Between the trimmed V and J ends, which lost 0 bases and 0 bases, there was a span of 10 bases. Germline V gives CDR1 SGDLS, CDR2 YYNGEE. The DNA of the CDR3 is TGTGCCAGCAGCGTAGGGGCGGTCAGCTCCTACAATGAGCAGTTCTTC. It encodes CASSVGAVSSYNEQFF.

Worth noting for this clonotype: The missing conserved phenylalanine or tryptophan at the end of this CDR3 makes a read error likely. DNA for the CDR3: TGCAGTGCTGGCCGAGGGCGACTAAGGGGCTACACCCTC. Encoded protein: CSAGRGRLRGYTL. V is TRBV20-1 and J is TRBJ1-2; unclear D gene. CDR3 size: 13 residues. V was cut by 5 bases and J by 8 bases, with 18 bases left in between. In germline, CDR1 is DFQATT, CDR2 SNEGSKA (reference sequence).

This clonotype was observed many times. The rearrangement links TRBV9 to TRBJ2-1, with 15 bases matching TRBD2. With V trimmed by 4 bases and J by 6 bases, 14 bases remained unmatched. The CDR3 totals 19 residues. Germline lookup yields CDR1 SGDLS and CDR2 YYNGEE. For the CDR3, the DNA is TGTGCCAGCAGCCCCGGACAGGTGGGGACTAGCGGGAGGTTCAATGAGCAGTTCTTC. This encodes CASSPGQVGTSGRFNEQFF.